This T cell receptor beta chain came from a study of T cell changes during pregnancy in multiple sclerosis. The trim removed 1 base at V and 3 bases at J, leaving 11 bases unmatched. The CDR3 has 17 amino acids. Per the germline V gene, CDR1 is MNHNS and CDR2 is SASEGT. TCRdb's copy holds only in-frame clones and misses some; the assay was immunoSEQ multiplex PCR. There are 90,000 or so clones in the sample; about 92% occur only once, and approximately 1.5% lies in the top ten. The source was peripheral blood, collected in the first trimester of pregnancy. This clonotype was sampled from a female donor with multiple sclerosis, enrolled in a pregnancy study. The gene calls are TRBV6-1 and TRBJ2-7; 8 positions agree with TRBD2. Here the CDR3 DNA reads TGTGCCAGCAGTGAAGGCACCCCACTAGCGGCATTCTACGAGCAGTACTTC. Residues: CASSEGTPLAAFYEQYF.